This entry describes one T cell receptor beta chain. This entry comes from a study of shared clonotypes between healthy human individuals. Several immunoSEQ 96-well plates shared each subset's DNA, each plate a replicate. Using immunoSEQ multiplex PCR, the repertoire was profiled, and TCRdb retains in-frame clones only, with some absent. The repertoire holds 2,500,000 or so clones, with under 95% as singletons. Sequenced material: naive CD4+ T cells from PBMCs. Subset reported: CD45RA+ positively selected. This receptor was taken from a young man in good health. Some clones in this sample may be carry-over from other donors' samples.

In nucleotides, the CDR3 is TGTGCCAGCAGCTTAATGAATTCCGTCCTAGCGGGATGGCCTAACGAGCAGTACTTC. Translated, it gives CASSLMNSVLAGWPNEQYF. The V gene is TRBV7-9, the J gene TRBJ2-7; 9 positions match TRBD2. V was clipped by 2 bases and J by 5 bases; unmatched bases: 19. CDR3 length: 19 amino acids. Germline V CDR1 and CDR2: SEHNR, FQNEAQ (reference sequence).